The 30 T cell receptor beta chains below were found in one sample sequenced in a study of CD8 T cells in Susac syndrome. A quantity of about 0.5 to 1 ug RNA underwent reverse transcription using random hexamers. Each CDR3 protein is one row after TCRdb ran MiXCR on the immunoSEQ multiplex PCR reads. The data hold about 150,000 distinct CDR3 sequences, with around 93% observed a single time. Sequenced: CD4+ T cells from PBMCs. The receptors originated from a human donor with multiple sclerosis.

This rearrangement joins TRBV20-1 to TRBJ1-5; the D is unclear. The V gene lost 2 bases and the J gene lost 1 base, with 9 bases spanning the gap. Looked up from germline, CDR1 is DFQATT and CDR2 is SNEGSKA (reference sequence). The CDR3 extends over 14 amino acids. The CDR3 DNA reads TGCAGTGCTAGATCGGGGATGAGCAATCAGCCCCAGCATTTT. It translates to CSARSGMSNQPQHF.

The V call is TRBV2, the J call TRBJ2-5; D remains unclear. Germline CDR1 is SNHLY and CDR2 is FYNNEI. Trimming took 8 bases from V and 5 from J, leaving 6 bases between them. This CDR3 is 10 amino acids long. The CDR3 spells CASSGETQYF. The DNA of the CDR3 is TGTGCCAGCTCCGGGGAGACCCAGTACTTC.

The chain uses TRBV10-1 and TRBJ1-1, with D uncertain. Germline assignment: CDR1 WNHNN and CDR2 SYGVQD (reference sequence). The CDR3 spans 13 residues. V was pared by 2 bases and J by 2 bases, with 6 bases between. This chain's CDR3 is CASSEGINTEAFF. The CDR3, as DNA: TGCGCCAGCAGTGAGGGAATTAACACTGAAGCTTTCTTT.

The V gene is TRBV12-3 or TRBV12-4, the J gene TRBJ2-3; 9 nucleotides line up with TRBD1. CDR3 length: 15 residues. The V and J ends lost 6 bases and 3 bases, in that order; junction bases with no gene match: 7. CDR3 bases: TGTGCCAGCAGACGGGCGGACAGGGGTACAGATACGCAGTATTTT. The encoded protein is CASRRADRGTDTQYF.

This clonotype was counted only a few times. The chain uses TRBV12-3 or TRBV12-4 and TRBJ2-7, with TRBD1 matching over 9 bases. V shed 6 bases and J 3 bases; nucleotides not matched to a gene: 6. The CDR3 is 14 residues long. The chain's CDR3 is CASRGQGLGYEQYF. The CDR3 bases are TGTGCCAGCAGGGGACAGGGATTAGGCTACGAGCAGTACTTC.

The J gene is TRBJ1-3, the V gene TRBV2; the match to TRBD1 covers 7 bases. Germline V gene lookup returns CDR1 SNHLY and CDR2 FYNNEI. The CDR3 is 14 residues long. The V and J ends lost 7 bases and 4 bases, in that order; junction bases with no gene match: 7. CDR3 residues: CASTATGPGNTIYF. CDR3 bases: TGTGCCAGCACCGCGACAGGGCCCGGAAACACCATATATTTT. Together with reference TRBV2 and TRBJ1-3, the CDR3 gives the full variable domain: EPEVTQTPSHQVTQMGQEVILRCVPISNHLYFYWYRQILGQKVEFLVSFYNNEISEKSEIFDDQFSVERPDGSNFTLKIRSTKLEDSAMYFCASTATGPGNTIYFGEGSWLTVV.

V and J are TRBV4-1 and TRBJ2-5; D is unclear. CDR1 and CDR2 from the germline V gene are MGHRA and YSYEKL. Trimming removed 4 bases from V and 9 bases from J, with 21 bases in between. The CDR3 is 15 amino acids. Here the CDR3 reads CASSPISGPPGAQYF. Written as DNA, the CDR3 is TGCGCCAGCAGCCCTATCTCCGGACCCCCTGGGGCCCAGTACTTC.

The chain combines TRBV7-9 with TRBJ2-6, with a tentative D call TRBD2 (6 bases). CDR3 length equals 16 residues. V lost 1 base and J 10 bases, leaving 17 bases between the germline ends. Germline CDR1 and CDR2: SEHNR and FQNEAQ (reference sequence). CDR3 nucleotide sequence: TGTGCCAGCAGCTTAGGGGAGGCAGGTCTGGGGAACGTCCTGACTTTC. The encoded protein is CASSLGEAGLGNVLTF.

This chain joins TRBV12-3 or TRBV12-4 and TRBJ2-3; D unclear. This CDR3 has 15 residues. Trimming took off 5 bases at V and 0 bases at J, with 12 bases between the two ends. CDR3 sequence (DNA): TGTGCCAGCAGTACTCTTGACACGAGCACAGATACGCAGTATTTT. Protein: CASSTLDTSTDTQYF.

The CDR3 coding sequence is TGTGCCAGCAGGGCCCAGGGACTAGCGGGAGAGGAGCAGTTCTTC. It is translated as CASRAQGLAGEEQFF. The gene calls are TRBV12-3 or TRBV12-4 and TRBJ2-1; TRBD2 matches 14 bases. CDR3 length: 15 residues. Trimming cost V 6 bases and J 10 bases; bases outside gene matches: 8.

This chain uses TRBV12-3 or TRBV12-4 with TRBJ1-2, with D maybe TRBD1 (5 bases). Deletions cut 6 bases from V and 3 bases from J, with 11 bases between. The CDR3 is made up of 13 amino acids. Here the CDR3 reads CASSRQTDYGYTF. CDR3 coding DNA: TGTGCCAGCAGCCGACAGACTGACTATGGCTACACCTTC.

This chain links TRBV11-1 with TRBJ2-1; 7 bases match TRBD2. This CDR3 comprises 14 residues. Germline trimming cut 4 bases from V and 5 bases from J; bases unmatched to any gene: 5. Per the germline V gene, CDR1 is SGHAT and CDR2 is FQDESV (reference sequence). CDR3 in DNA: TGTGCCAGCAGCTCCCGGGACTACAACAATGAGCAGTTCTTC. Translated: CASSSRDYNNEQFF.

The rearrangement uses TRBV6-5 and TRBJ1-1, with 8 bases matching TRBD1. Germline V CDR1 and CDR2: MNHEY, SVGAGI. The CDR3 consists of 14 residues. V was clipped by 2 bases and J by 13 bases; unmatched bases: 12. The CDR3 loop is CASSYDRGSIVGFF. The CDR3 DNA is TGTGCCAGCAGTTACGACAGGGGATCCATCGTTGGTTTCTTT.

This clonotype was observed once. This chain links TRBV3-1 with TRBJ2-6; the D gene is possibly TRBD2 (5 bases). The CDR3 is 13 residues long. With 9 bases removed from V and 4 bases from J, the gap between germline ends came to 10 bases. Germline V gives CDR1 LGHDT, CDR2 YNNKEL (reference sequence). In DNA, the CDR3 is TGTGCCAGTGGGGAGTACGGGGCCAACGTCCTGACTTTC. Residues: CASGEYGANVLTF.

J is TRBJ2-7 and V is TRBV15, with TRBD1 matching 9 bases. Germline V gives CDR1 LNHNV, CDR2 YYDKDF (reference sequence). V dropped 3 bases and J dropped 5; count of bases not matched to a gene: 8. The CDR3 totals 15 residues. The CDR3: CATSSFGTGIHEQYF. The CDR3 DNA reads TGTGCCACCAGCAGCTTCGGGACAGGGATACACGAGCAGTACTTC.

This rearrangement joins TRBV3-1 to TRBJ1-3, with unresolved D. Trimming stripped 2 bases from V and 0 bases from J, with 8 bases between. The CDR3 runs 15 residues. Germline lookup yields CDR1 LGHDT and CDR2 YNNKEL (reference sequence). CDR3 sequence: CASSQSAYSGNTIYF. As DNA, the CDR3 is TGTGCCAGCAGCCAAAGCGCCTACTCTGGAAACACCATATATTTT. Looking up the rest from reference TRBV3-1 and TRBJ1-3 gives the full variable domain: DTAVSQTPKYLVTQMGNDKSIKCEQNLGHDTMYWYKQDSKKFLKIMFSYNNKELIINETVPNRFSPKSPDKAHLNLHINSLELGDSAVYFCASSQSAYSGNTIYFGEGSWLTVV.

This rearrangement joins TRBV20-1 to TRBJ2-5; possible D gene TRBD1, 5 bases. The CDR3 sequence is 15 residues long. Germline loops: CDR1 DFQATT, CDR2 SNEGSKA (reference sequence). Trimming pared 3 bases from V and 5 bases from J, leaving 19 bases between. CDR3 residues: CSASYPGRGRETQYF. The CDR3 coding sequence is TGCAGTGCTAGTTACCCAGGAAGGGGCAGGGAGACCCAGTACTTC.

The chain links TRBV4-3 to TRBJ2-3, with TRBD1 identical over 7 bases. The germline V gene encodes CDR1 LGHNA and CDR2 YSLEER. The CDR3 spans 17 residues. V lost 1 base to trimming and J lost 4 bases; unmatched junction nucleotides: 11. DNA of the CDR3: TGCGCCAGCAGCCAAGGGCACAGGGGCACAGGGTCAGATACGCAGTATTTT. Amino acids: CASSQGHRGTGSDTQYF.

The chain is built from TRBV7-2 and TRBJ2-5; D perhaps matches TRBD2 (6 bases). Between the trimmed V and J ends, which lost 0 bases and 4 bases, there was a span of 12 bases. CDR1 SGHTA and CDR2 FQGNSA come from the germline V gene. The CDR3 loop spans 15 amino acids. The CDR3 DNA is TGTGCCAGCAGCTTAGCGGGAGGCGGTGGAGAGACCCAGTACTTC. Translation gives CASSLAGGGGETQYF.

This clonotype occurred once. The CDR3: CASAVSGRQTQYF. The DNA of the CDR3 is TGTGCCAGTGCGGTGAGCGGGAGACAGACCCAGTACTTC. J is TRBJ2-5 and V is TRBV19; 8 bases agree with TRBD2. Germline lookup yields CDR1 LNHDA and CDR2 SQIVND (reference sequence). This CDR3 spans 13 amino acids. V was clipped by 8 bases and J by 6 bases; unmatched bases: 8. Using reference TRBV19 and TRBJ2-5 for the parts outside the CDR3, the full variable domain is DGGITQSPKYLFRKEGQNVTLSCEQNLNHDAMYWYRQDPGQGLRLIYYSQIVNDFQKGDIAEGYSVSREKKESFPLTVTSAQKNPTAFYLCASAVSGRQTQYFGPGTRLLVL.

The CDR3: CASSRDGRAESPLHF. For the CDR3, the DNA is TGTGCCAGCTCACGCGATGGCCGGGCGGAGTCACCCCTCCACTTT. V and J are TRBV18 and TRBJ1-6; D gene uncertain. This CDR3 is 15 amino acids long. V was clipped by 4 bases and J by 10 bases, with 17 bases between them. CDR1 is KGHSH and CDR2 is LQKENI in the germline V gene.

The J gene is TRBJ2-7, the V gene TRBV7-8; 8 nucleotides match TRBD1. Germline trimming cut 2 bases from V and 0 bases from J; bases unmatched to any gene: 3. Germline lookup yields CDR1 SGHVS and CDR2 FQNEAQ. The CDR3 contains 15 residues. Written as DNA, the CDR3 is TGTGCCAGCAGCTTACGGGACAGGAGCTCCTACGAGCAGTACTTC. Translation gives CASSLRDRSSYEQYF.

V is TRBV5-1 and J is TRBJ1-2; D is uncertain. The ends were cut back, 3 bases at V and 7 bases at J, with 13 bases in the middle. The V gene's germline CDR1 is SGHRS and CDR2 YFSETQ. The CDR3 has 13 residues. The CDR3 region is CASSSWGGSGYTF. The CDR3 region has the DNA TGCGCCAGCAGCTCATGGGGAGGATCTGGCTACACCTTC.

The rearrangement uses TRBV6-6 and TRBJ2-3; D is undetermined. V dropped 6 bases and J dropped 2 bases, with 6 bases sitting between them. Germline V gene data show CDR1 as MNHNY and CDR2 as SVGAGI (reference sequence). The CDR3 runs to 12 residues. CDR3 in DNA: TGTGCCAGCAGGCGAGACACAGATACGCAGTATTTT. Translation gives CASRRDTDTQYF.

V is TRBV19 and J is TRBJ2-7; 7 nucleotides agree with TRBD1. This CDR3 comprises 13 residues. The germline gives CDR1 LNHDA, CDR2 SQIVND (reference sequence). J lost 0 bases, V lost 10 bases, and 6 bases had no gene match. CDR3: CAKMGQPSYEQYF. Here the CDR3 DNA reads TGTGCCAAAATGGGACAGCCCTCCTACGAGCAGTACTTC.

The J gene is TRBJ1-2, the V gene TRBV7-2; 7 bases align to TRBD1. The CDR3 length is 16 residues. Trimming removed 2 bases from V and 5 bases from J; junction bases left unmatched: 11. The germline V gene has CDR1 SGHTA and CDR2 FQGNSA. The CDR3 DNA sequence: TGTGCCAGCAGCTTATCTTGGGACAGCTCGGCTTATGGCTACACCTTC. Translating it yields CASSLSWDSSAYGYTF.

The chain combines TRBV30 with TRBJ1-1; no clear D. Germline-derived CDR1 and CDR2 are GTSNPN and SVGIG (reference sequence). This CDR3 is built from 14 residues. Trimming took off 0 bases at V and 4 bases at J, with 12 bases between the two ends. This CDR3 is CAWSVLARSTEAFF. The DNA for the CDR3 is TGTGCCTGGAGTGTATTGGCCCGTTCCACTGAAGCTTTCTTT.

The CDR3 DNA sequence: TGTGCCAGCAGTTGGCCGGTTGTCGGCTATGGCTACACCTTC. Encoded protein: CASSWPVVGYGYTF. The chain combines TRBV28 with TRBJ1-2, with D uncertain. This CDR3 spans 14 amino acids. Trimming shortened V by 4 bases and J by 4 bases, and 13 bases separated the two germline ends. Germline V gene data show CDR1 as MDHEN and CDR2 as SYDVKM.

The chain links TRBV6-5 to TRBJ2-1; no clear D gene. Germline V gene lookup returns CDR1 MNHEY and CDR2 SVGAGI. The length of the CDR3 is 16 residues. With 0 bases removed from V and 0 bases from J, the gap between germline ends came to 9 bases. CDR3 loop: CASSYSIGNSYNEQFF. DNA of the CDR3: TGTGCCAGCAGTTACTCGATAGGAAACTCCTACAATGAGCAGTTCTTC.

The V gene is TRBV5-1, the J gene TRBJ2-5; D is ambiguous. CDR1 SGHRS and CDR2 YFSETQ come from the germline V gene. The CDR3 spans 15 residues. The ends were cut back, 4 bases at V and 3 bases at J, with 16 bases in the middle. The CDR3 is CASSLLGGPEETQYF. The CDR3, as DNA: TGCGCCAGCAGCCTCCTAGGTGGACCAGAAGAGACCCAGTACTTC.